The 17 T cell receptor beta chains below all came from one sample that was sequenced in a study of Graves' ophthalmopathy and Graves' hyperthyroidism. Amplified TCR beta CDR3 regions were obtained using RNA transcripts as template. Investigators did first-round RT-PCR with HTBI primers, then second-round multiplex PCR. Each CDR3 protein is one row after TCRdb ran MiXCR on the multiplex PCR reads. In the table there are over a million distinct CDR3 sequences, around a third of which are singletons. Material: peripheral blood or thyroid tissue (not recorded which). Every receptor here comes from an adult man with Graves' hyperthyroidism.

This chain links TRBV10-3 with TRBJ2-3; 12 bases align to TRBD2. J was trimmed by 1 base and V by 8 bases; bases with no gene match: 4. CDR3 length equals 15 residues. Per the germline V gene, CDR1 is ENHRY and CDR2 is SYGVKD. The CDR3 nucleotides are TGTGCCATCTCCCGGACTAGCGGGGGCACAGATACGCAGTATTTT. Residues: CAISRTSGGTDTQYF.

This clonotype was seen at least ten times. The chain joins TRBV7-2 to TRBJ1-1; no firm D call. Trimming removed 3 bases from V and 8 bases from J, with 13 bases in between. The CDR3 has 13 residues. From germline, CDR1 is SGHTA and CDR2 FQGNSA. The CDR3 region is CASSFVRIQEAFF. CDR3 coding DNA: TGTGCCAGCAGCTTTGTCAGGATACAAGAAGCTTTCTTT.

This clonotype was recorded many times. The chain couples TRBV7-2 to TRBJ2-6; no clear D. Trimming took 1 base from V and 3 from J, leaving 13 bases between them. CDR3 length: 17 residues. Germline CDR1 SGHTA, CDR2 FQGNSA. The CDR3 sequence is CASSLESRYLGANVLTF. In nucleotides, the CDR3 is TGTGCCAGCAGCTTAGAGAGCAGGTACCTTGGGGCCAACGTCCTGACTTTC. Full variable domain (missing parts from reference TRBV7-2 and TRBJ2-6): GAGVSQSPSNKVTEKGKDVELRCDPISGHTALYWYRQSLGQGLEFLIYFQGNSAPDKSGLPSDRFSAERTGGSVSTLTIQRTQQEDSAVYLCASSLESRYLGANVLTFGAGSRLTVL.

This clonotype came up many times. V is TRBV25-1 and J is TRBJ2-6, with 7 positions matching TRBD2. The V segment lost 4 bases and the J segment 0 bases; nucleotides outside the gene matches: 6. The length of the CDR3 is 17 residues. Germline lookup yields CDR1 MGHDK and CDR2 SYGVNS. The CDR3 sequence is CASSGTTSTSGANVLTF. For the CDR3, the DNA is TGTGCCAGCAGTGGGACGACTAGCACCTCTGGGGCCAACGTCCTGACTTTC.

This clonotype was recorded many times. This chain connects TRBV7-2 to TRBJ2-7, with D uncertain. V was clipped by 3 bases and J by 9 bases, with 18 bases between them. The length of the CDR3 is 14 residues. The V gene's germline CDR1 is SGHTA and CDR2 FQGNSA. In nucleotides, the CDR3 is TGTGCCAGCAGCTTGGGCGGTCAGGAACTATGGCAGTACTTC. This gives the protein CASSLGGQELWQYF.

V is TRBV7-4 and J is TRBJ2-7, with a possible D match to TRBD1 (6 bases). Between the trimmed V and J ends, which lost 6 bases and 5 bases, there was a span of 17 bases. This CDR3 is 14 amino acids long. Germline loops: CDR1 SGHVT, CDR2 SQSDAQ. CDR3 protein: CASRGTGTSNEQYF. CDR3 nucleotides: TGTGCCAGCAGGGGGACCGGGACAAGTAACGAGCAGTACTTC.

The rearrangement links TRBV19 to TRBJ1-1; D might be TRBD1 (5 bases). The V end was cut by 6 bases, the J end by 7 bases, with 15 bases between. The CDR3 is 13 amino acids. Looked up from germline, CDR1 is LNHDA and CDR2 is SQIVND (reference sequence). CDR3 residues: CASRLRDGNEAFF. CDR3 nucleotide sequence: TGTGCCAGTAGACTCAGGGACGGCAATGAAGCTTTCTTT.

The J gene is TRBJ1-2, the V gene TRBV20-1; D not certain. Deletions cut 4 bases from V and 14 bases from J, with 11 bases between. Looked up from germline, CDR1 is DFQATT and CDR2 is SNEGSKA (reference sequence). The CDR3 has 9 residues. DNA of the CDR3: TGCAGTGCTACTACGGACGGAACCTTC. As protein: CSATTDGTF.

This clonotype was counted only a few times. This chain uses TRBV10-2 with TRBJ1-1; D is unresolved. Germline CDR1 WSHSY, CDR2 SAAADI. The CDR3 sequence is 13 residues long. Trimming stripped 6 bases from V and 4 bases from J, with 12 bases between. Here the CDR3 reads CASRAPSSTEAFF. Written as DNA, the CDR3 is TGCGCCAGCAGGGCACCTAGCTCCACTGAAGCTTTCTTT.

This clonotype was picked up many times. This sequence joins TRBV5-1 and TRBJ2-5; 7 nucleotides align to TRBD2. CDR1 is SGHRS and CDR2 is YFSETQ in the germline V gene. J was trimmed by 2 bases and V by 0 bases; bases with no gene match: 4. The CDR3 spans 15 residues. The CDR3 bases are TGCGCCAGCAGCTTGGTACCAGCGGGACAAGAGACCCAGTACTTC. Protein sequence: CASSLVPAGQETQYF.

The J gene is TRBJ1-2, the V gene TRBV14; D not resolved. The CDR3 loop spans 15 amino acids. Trimming cost V 5 bases and J 2 bases, with 15 bases left between them. Germline CDR1 and CDR2: SGHDN and FVKESK. This chain's CDR3 is CASSAETSDNYGYTF. CDR3 in DNA: TGTGCCAGCAGCGCTGAGACCAGTGACAACTATGGCTACACCTTC.

V gene TRBV6-5 combines with J gene TRBJ2-2; 14 nucleotides match TRBD2. The CDR3 has 18 amino acids. The J segment lost 3 bases and the V segment lost 3 bases, leaving 6 bases of the junction unmatched. Per germline, CDR1 MNHEY and CDR2 SVGAGI. CDR3 in amino acids: CASSYSGLAGAHTGELFF. CDR3 DNA sequence: TGTGCCAGCAGTTATTCGGGACTAGCGGGAGCGCACACCGGGGAGCTGTTTTTT.

This clonotype has only a few counts. This sequence joins TRBV28 and TRBJ2-2; D gene ambiguous. V lost 2 bases, J lost 4 bases, and 8 bases lay in between. The CDR3 runs to 14 residues. Germline loops: CDR1 MDHEN, CDR2 SYDVKM. The DNA for the CDR3 is TGTGCCAGCAGTTTAAGTCTCTTCACCGGGGAGCTGTTTTTT. Its protein is CASSLSLFTGELFF.

This clonotype is a singleton in its sample. The chain is built from TRBV2 and TRBJ1-2; TRBD1 matches 9 bases. This CDR3 is built from 13 residues. The ends lost 6 bases at V and 7 bases at J; junction bases unmatched: 6. CDR1 is SNHLY, CDR2 FYNNEI, per germline. The CDR3 region has the DNA TGTGCCAGCAGGGGGGACAGGGTCGGTGGCTACACCTTC. Encoded protein: CASRGDRVGGYTF.

In this sample, this clonotype turned up a few times. The V call is TRBV10-3, the J call TRBJ2-6; D uncertain. The CDR3 covers 13 residues. CDR1 is ENHRY and CDR2 is SYGVKD in the germline V gene. V gave up 10 bases and J gave up 0 bases, with 7 bases separating them. The CDR3 region is CATRFSGANVLTF. CDR3 sequence (DNA): TGTGCCACCAGATTCTCTGGGGCCAACGTCCTGACTTTC.

The rearrangement joins TRBV7-8 to TRBJ2-7; D not resolved. The germline V gene has CDR1 SGHVS and CDR2 FQNEAQ. This CDR3 is 11 amino acids long. The CDR3 spells CATPSSYEQYF. The CDR3 region has the DNA TGTGCAACCCCTAGCTCCTACGAGCAGTACTTC.

This clonotype was detected many times. The chain joins TRBV7-2 to TRBJ2-2; 10 bases align to TRBD1. CDR1 is SGHTA and CDR2 is FQGNSA in the germline V gene. V shed 5 bases, J shed 8 bases, and the junction held 8 bases outside the gene matches. This CDR3 is 15 amino acids long. The CDR3 region is CASSLRDRGLGELFF. In DNA form, the CDR3 reads TGTGCCAGCAGCCTCCGGGACAGGGGCCTTGGGGAGCTGTTTTTT.